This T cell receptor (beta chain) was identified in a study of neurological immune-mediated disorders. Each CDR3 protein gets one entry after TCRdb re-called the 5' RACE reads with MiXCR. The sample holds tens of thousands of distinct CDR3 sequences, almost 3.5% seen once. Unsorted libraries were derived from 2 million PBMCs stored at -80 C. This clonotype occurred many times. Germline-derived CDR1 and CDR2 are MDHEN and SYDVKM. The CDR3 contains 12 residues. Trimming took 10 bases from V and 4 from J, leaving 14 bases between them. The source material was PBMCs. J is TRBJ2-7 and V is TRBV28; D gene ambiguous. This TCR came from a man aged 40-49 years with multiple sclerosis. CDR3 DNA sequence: TGTGCCATCAAGGGTAGAGGATACGAGCAGTACTTC. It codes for CAIKGRGYEQYF. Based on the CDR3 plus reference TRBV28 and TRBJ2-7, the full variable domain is DVKVTQSSRYLVKRTGEKVFLECVQDMDHENMFWYRQDPGLGLRLIYFSYDVKMKEKGDIPEGYSVSREKKERFSLILESASTNQTSMYLCAIKGRGYEQYFGPGTRLTVT.